This TCR beta chain is from a study of CD8+CD57+ T cells in acquired aplastic anemia. Overall study context: Sorted CD4+ and CD8+ cell DNA averaged 3.2 ug.

The CDR3 sequence is 11 residues long. Trimming stripped 5 bases from V and 5 bases from J, with 9 bases between. Germline V lookup: CDR1 DFQATT, CDR2 SNEGSKA (reference sequence). By flow cytometry, patients selected for sequencing had shown an expansion of CD8+CD57+ cells. The study profiled TCR beta VDJ and CDR3 using genomic DNA as template. In TCRdb, the reads were re-called with MiXCR into one record per CDR3 protein. The table lists roughly 200,000 distinct CDR3 sequences, about 60% of them singletons. The clonotype was recovered from a human donor with aplastic anemia. V gene TRBV20-1 combines with J gene TRBJ2-5, with D uncertain. Material for sequencing was sorted CD4+, CD8+, or CD8+CD57+ T cells (not recorded which) from PBMCs. CDR3 region: CSAPKIETQYF. CDR3 bases: TGCAGTGCTCCCAAGATTGAGACCCAGTACTTC.